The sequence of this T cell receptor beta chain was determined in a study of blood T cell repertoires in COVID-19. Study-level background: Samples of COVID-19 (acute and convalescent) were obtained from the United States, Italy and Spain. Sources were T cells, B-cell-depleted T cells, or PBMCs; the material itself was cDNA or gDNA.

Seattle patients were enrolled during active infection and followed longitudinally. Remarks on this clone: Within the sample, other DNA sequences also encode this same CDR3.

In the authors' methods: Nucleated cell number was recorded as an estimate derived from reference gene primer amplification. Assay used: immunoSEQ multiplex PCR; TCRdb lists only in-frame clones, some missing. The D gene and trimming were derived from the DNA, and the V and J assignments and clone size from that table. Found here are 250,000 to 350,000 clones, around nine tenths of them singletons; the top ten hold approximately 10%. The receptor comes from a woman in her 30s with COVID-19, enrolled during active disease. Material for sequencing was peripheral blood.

This chain's CDR3 is CASPHRDRPREGVYEQYF. The CDR3 nucleotides read TGTGCCAGCCCTCACCGGGACAGGCCCCGAGAAGGGGTATACGAGCAGTACTTC. The rearrangement uses TRBV27 and TRBJ2-7; TRBD1 agrees at 8 bases. V lost 8 bases, J lost 4 bases, and 22 bases stayed unmatched. The CDR3 has 18 residues. Germline CDR1 and CDR2: MNHEY and SMNVEV (reference sequence).